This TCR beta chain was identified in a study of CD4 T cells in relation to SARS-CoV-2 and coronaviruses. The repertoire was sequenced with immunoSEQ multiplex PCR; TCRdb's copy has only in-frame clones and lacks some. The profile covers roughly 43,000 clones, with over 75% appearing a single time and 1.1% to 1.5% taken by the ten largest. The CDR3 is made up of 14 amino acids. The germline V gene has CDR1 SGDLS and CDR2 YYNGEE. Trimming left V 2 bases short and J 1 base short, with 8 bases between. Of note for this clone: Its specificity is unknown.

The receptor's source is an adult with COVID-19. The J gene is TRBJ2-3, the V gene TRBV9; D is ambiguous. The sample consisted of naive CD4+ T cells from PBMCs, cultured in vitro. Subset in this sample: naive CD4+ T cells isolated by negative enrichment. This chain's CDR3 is CASSVGHGTDTQYF. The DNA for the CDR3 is TGTGCCAGCAGCGTGGGTCATGGCACAGATACGCAGTATTTT.